The 15 T cell receptor beta chains below come from one sample, sequenced in a study of ipilimumab plus nivolumab after autologous stem cell transplantation. Sequencing used immunoSEQ multiplex PCR; TCRdb keeps in-frame clones, though not all of them. Of about 83,000 clones in the sample, approximately 86% were seen once. This specimen consisted of PBMCs, obtained in a trial of ipilimumab plus nivolumab as post-transplant consolidation. The origin of the receptors is a male donor with diffuse large B-cell lymphoma.

The gene calls are TRBV7-3 and TRBJ2-5, with 10 nucleotides matching TRBD2. J lost 5 bases, V lost 4 bases, and 7 bases had no gene match. Germline CDR1 reads SGHTA; CDR2 reads FQGTGA. The CDR3 totals 15 residues. In nucleotides, the CDR3 is TGTGCCAGCAGCTCAAGCGGGGGGGCCCGGGAGACCCAGTACTTC. It encodes CASSSSGGARETQYF.

This chain connects TRBV7-2 to TRBJ2-1, with D tentatively TRBD1 or TRBD2 (6 bases each). Trimming took off 2 bases at V and 9 bases at J, with 17 bases between the two ends. The CDR3 runs to 15 residues. In germline, CDR1 is SGHTA, CDR2 FQGNSA. The CDR3 loop reads CASSLFHGGPSEQFF. CDR3 bases: TGTGCCAGCAGCTTATTTCACGGGGGCCCCTCTGAGCAGTTCTTC.

The chain has TRBV6-5 and TRBJ2-1; 13 bases align to TRBD2. In germline, CDR1 is MNHEY, CDR2 SVGAGI. Unmatched junction bases numbered 3, after V lost 5 bases and J lost 5 bases. The CDR3 runs to 15 residues. As DNA, the CDR3 is TGTGCCAGCAGTCGACTAGCGGGGGGCAACAATGAGCAGTTCTTC. Amino acid sequence: CASSRLAGGNNEQFF.

The V gene is TRBV9, the J gene TRBJ2-3, with D possibly TRBD2 on 6 matching bases. This CDR3 spans 16 amino acids. V was shortened by 3 bases and J by 2 bases, with 16 bases between the two germline ends. Germline CDR1 is SGDLS and CDR2 is YYNGEE. CDR3 sequence reads: CASSATRRGPTDTQYF. The CDR3 bases are TGTGCCAGCAGCGCAACCCGGCGGGGCCCCACAGATACGCAGTATTTT.

The V and J genes are TRBV27 and TRBJ2-3; 10 nucleotides agree with TRBD1. J gave up 6 bases and V 2 bases, and 5 bases lay outside the gene matches. CDR1 is MNHEY, CDR2 SMNVEV, per germline (reference sequence). The CDR3 totals 15 residues. The CDR3 is CASSLRDRGADTQYF. CDR3 DNA: TGTGCCAGCAGTTTAAGGGACAGGGGAGCCGATACGCAGTATTTT.

The chain couples TRBV5-4 to TRBJ1-3; a weak D match, TRBD1 (5 bases). This CDR3 contains 16 residues. The germline V gene has CDR1 SGHNT and CDR2 YYREEE (reference sequence). V lost 0 bases, J lost 0 bases, and 10 bases lay in between. CDR3 sequence (DNA): TGTGCCAGCAGCTTGGCCGGGGCGCTCTCTGGAAACACCATATATTTT. This sequence encodes CASSLAGALSGNTIYF.

The chain carries TRBV4-3 and TRBJ2-6; D not certain. The germline V and J ends were trimmed by 6 bases and 0 bases, with 9 bases remaining between them. The CDR3 consists of 15 residues. Germline CDR1 reads LGHNA; CDR2 reads YSLEER. The CDR3 spells CASSLDDSGANVLTF. CDR3 in DNA: TGCGCCAGCAGTCTAGACGACTCTGGGGCCAACGTCCTGACTTTC.

The chain has TRBV7-8 and TRBJ2-3; TRBD1 matches 10 bases. CDR3 length: 15 amino acids. Germline-derived CDR1 and CDR2 are SGHVS and FQNEAQ. V shed 5 bases and J 6 bases; nucleotides not matched to a gene: 8. In DNA, the CDR3 is TGTGCCAGCAGCCCCGGGACAGGGGTCAGGGATACGCAGTATTTT. This codes for CASSPGTGVRDTQYF.

The chain uses TRBV30 and TRBJ1-4; D call uncertain. The CDR3 spans 12 residues. Germline V CDR1 and CDR2: GTSNPN, SVGIG (reference sequence). Trimming took off 1 base at V and 8 bases at J, with 8 bases between the two ends. In nucleotides, the CDR3 is TGTGCCTGGAGTGCCGGGTACGAAAAACTGTTTTTT. It specifies CAWSAGYEKLFF.

The chain uses TRBV6-1 and TRBJ1-1, with D unresolved. V was pared by 7 bases and J by 2 bases, with 11 bases between. The germline gives CDR1 MNHNS, CDR2 SASEGT. This CDR3 region has 13 residues. The CDR3 region is CASTPGPNTEAFF. CDR3 DNA sequence: TGTGCCAGCACCCCCGGGCCCAACACTGAAGCTTTCTTT.

The rearrangement uses TRBV6-5 and TRBJ1-3; tentative D call: TRBD1 (6 bases). Deletions cut 11 bases from V and 3 bases from J, with 11 bases between. The germline gives CDR1 MNHEY, CDR2 SVGAGI. There are 12 residues in the CDR3. CDR3 in amino acids: CARRTVGNTIYF. The CDR3 bases are TGTGCCCGACGGACAGTTGGAAACACCATATATTTT.

V is TRBV5-1 and J is TRBJ2-7, with 8 bases fitting TRBD1. Trimming took 4 bases from V and 3 from J; bases not matched to a gene: 9. CDR1 and CDR2 from the germline V gene are SGHRS and YFSETQ. The CDR3 extends over 15 amino acids. CDR3 sequence reads: CASSIGQGVSYEQYF. The CDR3 DNA follows: TGCGCCAGCAGCATAGGACAGGGTGTAAGCTACGAGCAGTACTTC. The variable domain in full, completed from reference TRBV5-1 and TRBJ2-7, reads KAGVTQTPRYLIKTRGQQVTLSCSPISGHRSVSWYQQTPGQGLQFLFEYFSETQRNKGNFPGRFSGRQFSNSRSEMNVSTLELGDSALYLCASSIGQGVSYEQYFGPGTRLTVT.

The CDR3 spells CASSPLKTGRTGELFF. The DNA for the CDR3 is TGTGCCAGCTCACCACTGAAGACAGGGAGGACCGGGGAGCTGTTTTTT. The V gene is TRBV18, the J gene TRBJ2-2; tentative D call: TRBD1 (7 bases). With 1 base removed from V and 5 bases from J, the gap between germline ends came to 14 bases. This CDR3 comprises 16 residues. Germline values: CDR1 KGHSH, CDR2 LQKENI.

The chain has TRBV1 and TRBJ2-5. TRBV1 is a listed pseudogene. The CDR3 runs to 12 residues. The CDR3 coding sequence is TGCACCAGCAGCCAAGCTGACGAGACCCAGTACTTC. Amino acid sequence: CTSSQADETQYF.

The rearrangement links TRBV19 to TRBJ2-3; 7 bases align to TRBD1. This CDR3 contains 15 residues. Germline assignment: CDR1 LNHDA and CDR2 SQIVND (reference sequence). Trimming at V came to 6 bases and at J to 1 base, leaving 7 bases not matched to a gene. CDR3 sequence: CASSAWTGGTDTQYF. CDR3 nucleotides: TGTGCCAGTAGCGCCTGGACAGGAGGCACAGATACGCAGTATTTT.